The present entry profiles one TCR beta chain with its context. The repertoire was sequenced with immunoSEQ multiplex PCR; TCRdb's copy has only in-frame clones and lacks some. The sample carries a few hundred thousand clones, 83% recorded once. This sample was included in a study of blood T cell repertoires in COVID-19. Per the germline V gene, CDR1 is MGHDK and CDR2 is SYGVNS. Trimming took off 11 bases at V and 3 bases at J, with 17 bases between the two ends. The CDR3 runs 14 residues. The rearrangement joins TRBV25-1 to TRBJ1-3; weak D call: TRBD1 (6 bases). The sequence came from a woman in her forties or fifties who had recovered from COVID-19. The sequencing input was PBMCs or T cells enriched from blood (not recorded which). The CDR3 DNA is TGTGCCGAGGGGGGGGCAGTGAGTGGAAACACCATATATTTT. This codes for CAEGGAVSGNTIYF.